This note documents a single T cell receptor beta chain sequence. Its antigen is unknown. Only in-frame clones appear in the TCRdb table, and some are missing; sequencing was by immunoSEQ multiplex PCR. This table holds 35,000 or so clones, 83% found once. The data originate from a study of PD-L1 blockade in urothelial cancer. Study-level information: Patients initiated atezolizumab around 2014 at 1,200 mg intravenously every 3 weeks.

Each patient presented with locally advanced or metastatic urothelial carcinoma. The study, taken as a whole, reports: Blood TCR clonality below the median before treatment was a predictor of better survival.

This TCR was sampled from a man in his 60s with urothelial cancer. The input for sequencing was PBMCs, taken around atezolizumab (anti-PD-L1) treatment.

CDR3 bases: TGTGCCAGTAGCCCGGACGATTCGGGAGGACAGTACTTC. Translating gives CASSPDDSGGQYF. The rearrangement joins TRBV19 to TRBJ2-7; TRBD2 matches at 7 bases. This CDR3 contains 13 residues. CDR1 and CDR2 from the germline V gene are LNHDA and SQIVND (reference sequence). V gave up 6 bases and J gave up 10 bases; unmatched junction bases: 12.